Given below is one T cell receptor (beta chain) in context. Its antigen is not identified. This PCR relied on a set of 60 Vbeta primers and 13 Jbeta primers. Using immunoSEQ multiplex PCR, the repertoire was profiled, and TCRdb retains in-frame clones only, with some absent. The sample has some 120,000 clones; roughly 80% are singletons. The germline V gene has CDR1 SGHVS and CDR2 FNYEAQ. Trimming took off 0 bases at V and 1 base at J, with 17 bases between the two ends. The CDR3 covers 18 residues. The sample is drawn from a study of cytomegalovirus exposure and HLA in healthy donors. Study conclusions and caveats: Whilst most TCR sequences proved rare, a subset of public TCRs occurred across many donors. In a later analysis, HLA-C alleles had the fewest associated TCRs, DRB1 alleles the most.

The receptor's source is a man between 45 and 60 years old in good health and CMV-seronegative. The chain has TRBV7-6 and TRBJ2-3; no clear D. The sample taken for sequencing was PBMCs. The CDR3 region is CASSLAAFAAPGTDTQYF. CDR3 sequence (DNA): TGTGCCAGCAGCTTAGCAGCGTTTGCGGCCCCCGGCACAGATACGCAGTATTTT.